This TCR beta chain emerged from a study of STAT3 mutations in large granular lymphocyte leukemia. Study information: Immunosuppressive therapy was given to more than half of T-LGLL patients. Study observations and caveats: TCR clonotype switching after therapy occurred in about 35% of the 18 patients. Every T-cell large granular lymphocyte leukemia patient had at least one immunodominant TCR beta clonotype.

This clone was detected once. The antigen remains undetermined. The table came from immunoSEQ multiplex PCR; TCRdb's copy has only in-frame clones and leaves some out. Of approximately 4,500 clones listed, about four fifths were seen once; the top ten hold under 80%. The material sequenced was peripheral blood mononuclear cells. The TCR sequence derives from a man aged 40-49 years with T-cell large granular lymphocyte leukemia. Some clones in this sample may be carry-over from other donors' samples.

The CDR3 DNA follows: TGTGCCAGCAGCCCAAACACTAGAAAGGCCACCGGGGAGCTGTTTTTT. It is translated as CASSPNTRKATGELFF. The rearrangement uses TRBV7-8 and TRBJ2-2; D possibly corresponds to TRBD2 (5 bases). V dropped 5 bases and J dropped 4 bases, with 17 bases sitting between them. There are 16 residues in the CDR3. Germline-derived CDR1 and CDR2 are SGHVS and FQNEAQ.